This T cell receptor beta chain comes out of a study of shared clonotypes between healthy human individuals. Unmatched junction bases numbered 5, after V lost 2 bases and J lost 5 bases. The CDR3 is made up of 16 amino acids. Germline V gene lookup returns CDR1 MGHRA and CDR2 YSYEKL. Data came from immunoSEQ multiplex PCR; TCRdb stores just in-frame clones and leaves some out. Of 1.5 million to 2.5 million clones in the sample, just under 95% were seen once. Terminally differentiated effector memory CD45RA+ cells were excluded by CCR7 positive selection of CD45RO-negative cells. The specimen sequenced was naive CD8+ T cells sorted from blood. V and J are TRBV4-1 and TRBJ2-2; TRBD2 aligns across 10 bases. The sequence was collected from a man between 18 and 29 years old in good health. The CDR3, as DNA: TGCGCCAGCAGCCAAAGCGGGAGGGCGGTTACCGGGGAGCTGTTTTTT. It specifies CASSQSGRAVTGELFF.